A selection of T cell receptor beta chains follows, all from one sample in a study of T cells in Graves' hyperthyroidism and ophthalmopathy. In TCRdb, the multiplex PCR reads were re-called with MiXCR into one record per CDR3 protein. Altogether 490,000 or so distinct CDR3 sequences are present, 20% to 25% being singletons, with the ten largest covering around 50%. Sequencing used blood. These TCRs come from a woman aged 70 to 79 with Graves' ophthalmopathy. Both conserved end residues are part of each CDR3. The order of the fields is CDR3 protein, CDR3 DNA, V gene, J gene, clone size, D gene. The D gene is left open where the match is weak. Some rows mark clone size as missing; the rest say once, few, many or name a class of expanded clone.

CASSSGGLAPYEQYF	TGTGCCAGCAGTTCTGGGGGGCTTGCACCCTACGAGCAGTACTTC	TRBV6-2/TRBV6-3	TRBJ2-7	.	.
CASSLVQGANTEAFF	TGCGCCAGCAGCTTGGTACAGGGCGCGAACACTGAAGCTTTCTTT	TRBV5-1	TRBJ1-1	.	.
CASSRGLASTDTQYF	TGTGCCAGCAGCCGGGGACTAGCGAGCACAGATACGCAGTATTTT	TRBV7-3	TRBJ2-3	many	TRBD2
CASRLVYSDGYTF	TGTGCCAGCCGACTCGTTTACTCAGATGGCTACACCTTC	TRBV27	TRBJ1-2	.	.
CASSLRALAGPYEQYF	TGTGCCAGCAGCTTACGGGCTCTAGCGGGCCCCTACGAGCAGTACTTC	TRBV11-2	TRBJ2-7	.	TRBD2
CASRDIRGSAEAFF	TGTGCCAGCCGGGACATCCGAGGTTCTGCTGAAGCTTTCTTT	TRBV7-8	TRBJ1-1	few	.
CSAYPGIGRAYGYTF	TGCAGTGCTTACCCAGGGATCGGGAGAGCTTATGGCTACACCTTC	TRBV20-1	TRBJ1-2	.	.
CASSLQGPESNEKLFF	TGTGCCAGCAGCTTGCAGGGGCCGGAATCTAATGAAAAACTGTTTTTT	TRBV7-3	TRBJ1-4	few	.
CASSRLEGTEAFF	TGTGCCAGCAGCCGACTGGAGGGCACTGAAGCTTTCTTT	TRBV11-1	TRBJ1-1	.	.
CASSFLAGANSNTGELFF	TGTGCCAGCAGCTTTCTAGCGGGAGCGAATTCGAACACCGGGGAGCTGTTTTTT	TRBV7-3	TRBJ2-2	.	TRBD2
CASSDLGSSYEQYF	TGTGCCAGCAGTGATTTGGGGAGCTCCTACGAGCAGTACTTC	TRBV25-1	TRBJ2-7	.	.
CASSLPGTASYEQYF	TGTGCCAGTAGTCTCCCCGGGACAGCCTCCTACGAGCAGTACTTC	TRBV19	TRBJ2-7	few	TRBD1
CASSFDRGLVGYTF	TGTGCCAGCAGTTTCGACAGGGGGCTTGTTGGCTACACCTTC	TRBV12-3/TRBV12-4	TRBJ1-2	many	TRBD1
CASSLVSQGGNTIYF	TGTGCCAGCAGCTTAGTGTCACAGGGGGGAAACACCATATATTTT	TRBV7-8	TRBJ1-3	.	TRBD1
CASTRGEPRGKLFF	TGTGCCAGCACACGAGGGGAACCCAGGGGGAAACTGTTTTTT	TRBV6-1	TRBJ1-4	.	TRBD1
CAIRPTGAHQYF	TGTGCCATCAGACCAACAGGGGCCCACCAGTACTTC	TRBV10-3	TRBJ2-5	.	TRBD1
CASRDRLRANNEQFF	TGTGCCAGCAGGGATAGGTTGCGGGCCAATAATGAGCAGTTCTTC	TRBV12-3/TRBV12-4	TRBJ2-1	many	.
CASRRRGERGYTF	TGTGCCAGCAGAAGGCGGGGGGAGCGGGGCTACACCTTC	TRBV28	TRBJ1-2	.	.
CASSSGREFYGYTF	TGTGCCAGCAGTTCAGGTCGGGAGTTCTATGGCTACACCTTC	TRBV12-3/TRBV12-4	TRBJ1-2	.	.
CASSFGSSEKLFF	TGCGCCAGCAGCTTTGGATCGAGTGAAAAACTGTTTTTT	TRBV5-1	TRBJ1-4	few	.
CASRSWGGSYEQYF	TGTGCCAGCAGGTCATGGGGGGGCAGCTACGAGCAGTACTTC	TRBV5-5	TRBJ2-7	few	.
CASSGAGDPEQFF	TGCGCCAGCAGTGGGGCGGGCGACCCTGAGCAGTTCTTC	TRBV10-1	TRBJ2-1	few	.
CSVPGGLAGNEQYF	TGCAGCGTACCCGGGGGACTAGCGGGTAACGAGCAGTACTTC	TRBV29-1	TRBJ2-7	.	TRBD2
CASSLGRGGTGHEQFF	TGTGCCAGCAGCTTAGGAAGAGGGGGGACAGGCCATGAGCAGTTCTTC	TRBV7-2	TRBJ2-1	few	TRBD1
CAWIWTEAFF	TGTGCCTGGATCTGGACTGAAGCTTTCTTT	TRBV30	TRBJ1-1	many	.
CASSLGGSGSSYNEQFF	TGTGCCAGCAGTTTAGGGGGTAGCGGGAGCTCCTACAATGAGCAGTTCTTC	TRBV12-3/TRBV12-4	TRBJ2-1	few	TRBD2
CASSFGADYEQYF	TGTGCCAGCAGTTTTGGAGCGGACTACGAGCAGTACTTC	TRBV27	TRBJ2-7	few	.
CATSDPDYNEQFF	TGTGCCACCAGTGACCCGGACTACAATGAGCAGTTCTTC	TRBV24-1	TRBJ2-1	.	.
CASSLVEGSRVAFF	TGTGCCAGCAGCTTGGTCGAGGGGTCACGGGTAGCTTTCTTT	TRBV5-6	TRBJ1-1	.	.
CASGGTAIYEQYF	TGTGCTAGTGGGGGGACTGCGATCTACGAGCAGTACTTC	TRBV12-5	TRBJ2-7	.	.
CATSGTSPGSLNEQFF	TGTGCCACCAGTGGTACTAGCCCAGGGTCTTTGAATGAGCAGTTCTTC	TRBV24-1	TRBJ2-1	few	.
CAISGTSGRVYNEQFF	TGTGCCATCAGTGGAACTAGCGGGAGAGTCTACAATGAGCAGTTCTTC	TRBV10-3	TRBJ2-1	.	TRBD2
CASTADRVRGNEQFF	TGTGCCAGTACCGCGGACAGGGTCCGGGGCAATGAGCAGTTCTTC	TRBV19	TRBJ2-1	few	TRBD1
CASSYSTLSHEQYF	TGTGCCAGCAGTTACTCGACACTGTCCCACGAGCAGTACTTC	TRBV6-2/TRBV6-3	TRBJ2-7	many	.
CASSEVGTGGNYGYTF	TGTGCCAGCAGTGAAGTCGGGACAGGGGGCAACTATGGCTACACCTTC	TRBV6-1	TRBJ1-2	few	TRBD1
CASSRRAGASPEQYF	TGTGCCAGTAGCCGCCGGGCGGGGGCATCGCCCGAGCAGTACTTC	TRBV19	TRBJ2-7	.	.
CASSLGGGHEKLFF	TGTGCCAGCAGTCTAGGGGGGGGGCACGAAAAACTGTTTTTT	TRBV12-3/TRBV12-4	TRBJ1-4	many	.
CASLLFLDNLNNEQFF	TGCGCCAGCCTGCTTTTCCTAGATAATTTAAACAATGAGCAGTTCTTC	TRBV10-2	TRBJ2-1	.	.
CASSISNTEAFF	TGTGCCAGTAGTATTTCGAACACTGAAGCTTTCTTT	TRBV19	TRBJ1-1	.	.
CASRLHSNQPQHF	TGTGCCAGCAGACTGCATAGCAATCAGCCCCAGCATTTT	TRBV27	TRBJ1-5	many	.
CASSQETPGLAATYEQYF	TGTGCCAGCAGCCAAGAGACGCCTGGACTAGCGGCCACCTACGAGCAGTACTTC	TRBV4-2	TRBJ2-7	.	TRBD2
CAMKLQGTDTQYF	TGTGCCATGAAACTCCAGGGAACAGATACGCAGTATTTT	TRBV10-3	TRBJ2-3	.	.
CASSQEGEIYEQYF	TGTGCCAGCAGCCAAGAGGGGGAGATCTACGAGCAGTACTTC	TRBV7-2	TRBJ2-7	few	.
CASGLRASLGAMQVRDNEQFF	TGTGCTAGTGGTTTGAGGGCTAGTTTAGGTGCAATGCAAGTTAGGGACAATGAGCAGTTCTTC	TRBV12-5	TRBJ2-1	.	.
CASSTRGQGVDTQYF	TGTGCCAGCAGCACCCGAGGACAGGGGGTCGATACGCAGTATTTT	TRBV7-2	TRBJ2-3	.	TRBD1
CASSKLTTAPGQGDNSPLHF	TGCGCCAGCAGCAAACTTACTACCGCACCGGGACAGGGAGATAATTCACCCCTCCACTTT	TRBV5-1	TRBJ1-6	.	TRBD1
CASSLTGTGSSPLHF	TGTGCCAGCAGTTTGACCGGGACAGGGTCTTCACCCCTCCACTTT	TRBV27	TRBJ1-6	.	TRBD1
CASSIRYAGTTGELFF	TGTGCCAGTAGTATTCGATATGCAGGAACCACCGGGGAGCTGTTTTTT	TRBV19	TRBJ2-2	few	.
CASSTHRGVPDTQYF	TGTGCCAGCAGCACCCACAGGGGGGTACCAGATACGCAGTATTTT	TRBV7-9	TRBJ2-3	.	TRBD1
CASSLERSSSYEQYF	TGTGCCAGCAGCTTAGAGCGCAGTTCCTCCTACGAGCAGTACTTC	TRBV7-4	TRBJ2-7	many	.